This T cell receptor (beta chain) was obtained from a study of cytomegalovirus exposure and HLA in healthy donors. The donors, nominally healthy at sampling, likely had unrecorded immune exposures. Points from the study as a whole: Testing in vitro showed a few CMV-associated chains specific for CMV antigens. What a later analysis reportedly showed was that an Asian-associated ancestry cluster had fewer N-insertions than the roughly 670-donor mean. The majority of TCR sequences were rare, yet some public TCRs appeared in many donors.

The PCR ran on 60 Vbeta and 13 Jbeta primers. Profiling relied on immunoSEQ multiplex PCR, and the TCRdb table lists in-frame clones only, not all of them. There are more than 85,000 clones in the sample, with 5.5% held by the top ten. A remark on this clone: Its antigen is unknown.

V was pared by 0 bases and J by 4 bases, with 16 bases between. CDR3 length equals 16 residues. Germline V gene data show CDR1 as LGHNA and CDR2 as YSLEER. V is TRBV4-3 and J is TRBJ2-7; possibly TRBD2 for D (6 bases). This clonotype was obtained from a girl aged 5-17 years in good health and CMV-seropositive. The sequenced sample consisted of PBMCs. The CDR3 region is CASSQDGWGEGYEQYF. In nucleotides, the CDR3 is TGCGCCAGCAGCCAAGATGGGTGGGGGGAAGGGTACGAGCAGTACTTC.